This is a list of T cell receptor beta chains from one sample in a study of CD8+ T cells in alopecia areata. TCRdb's table, derived via immunoSEQ multiplex PCR, lists solely in-frame clones and lacks some. The profile covers approximately 40,000 clones, with more than 50% appearing a single time and more than 1.5% taken by the ten largest. Sequencing was performed on CD4+ Tregs sorted from blood. These receptors came from a human donor with alopecia areata. The CDR3 runs from the conserved cysteine through the conserved F or W. A D gene is named only where the DNA matches it firmly. Some rows have no size entry. The others give once, few or many, or a class for an expanded clone.

size: .
V: TRBV9
D: .
J: TRBJ2-3
CDR3: CASSVGTVTNTQYF
DNA: TGTGCCAGCAGCGTAGGCACAGTTACAAATACGCAGTATTTT

size: once
V: TRBV18
D: TRBD2
J: TRBJ2-5
CDR3: CASSPWAGEETQYF
DNA: TGTGCCAGCTCACCATGGGCGGGAGAAGAGACCCAGTACTTC

size: few
V: TRBV29-1
D: TRBD2
J: TRBJ2-7
CDR3: CSFQTSTREQYF
DNA: TGCAGCTTTCAGACTAGCACCCGGGAGCAGTACTTC

size: few
V: TRBV19
D: TRBD2
J: TRBJ2-1
CDR3: CASSGTSGGSSYNEQFF
DNA: TGTGCCAGCTCCGGGACTAGCGGGGGGAGCTCCTACAATGAGCAGTTCTTC

size: .
V: TRBV5-1
D: TRBD1
J: TRBJ1-1
CDR3: CASSLQGAGTEAFF
DNA: TGCGCCAGCAGCTTACAGGGGGCGGGCACTGAAGCTTTCTTT

size: .
V: TRBV5-1
D: .
J: TRBJ2-1
CDR3: CASSSSPLAGLQQFF
DNA: TGCGCCAGCAGCTCAAGCCCATTAGCCGGACTTCAGCAGTTCTTC

size: few
V: TRBV6-1
D: .
J: TRBJ2-7
CDR3: CASSLYEQYF
DNA: TGTGCCAGCTCGCTGTACGAGCAGTACTTC

size: .
V: TRBV7-2
D: .
J: TRBJ2-3
CDR3: CASSLGRGDTQYF
DNA: TGTGCCAGCAGCCTTGGGCGGGGCGATACGCAGTATTTT

size: .
V: TRBV14
D: TRBD1
J: TRBJ1-1
CDR3: CASSRRGLMNTEAFF
DNA: TGTGCCAGCAGCCGCAGGGGGCTCATGAACACTGAAGCTTTCTTT

size: once
V: TRBV6-5
D: .
J: TRBJ2-7
CDR3: CASKRAGQTYEQYF
DNA: TGTGCCAGCAAGAGGGCAGGTCAAACCTACGAGCAGTACTTC

size: .
V: TRBV6-6
D: TRBD1
J: TRBJ1-2
CDR3: CASSYGGQGGGYTF
DNA: TGTGCCAGCAGTTACGGGGGACAGGGTGGTGGCTACACCTTC

size: few
V: TRBV7-2
D: .
J: TRBJ1-2
CDR3: CASSPQLGPGGYTF
DNA: TGTGCCAGCAGCCCCCAGTTAGGGCCGGGGGGCTACACCTTC

size: .
V: TRBV7-9
D: .
J: TRBJ1-2
CDR3: CASSGLWSGEGFGYTF
DNA: TGTGCCAGCAGCGGCCTCTGGTCAGGGGAAGGTTTTGGCTACACCTTC

size: .
V: TRBV7-7
D: .
J: TRBJ2-2
CDR3: CASSSRAGGVAGELFF
DNA: TGTGCTAGCAGCTCTAGAGCCGGTGGGGTCGCCGGGGAGCTGTTTTTT

size: .
V: TRBV10-3
D: TRBD1
J: TRBJ1-2
CDR3: CAISENRGPGALGYTF
DNA: TGTGCCATCAGTGAAAACAGGGGCCCCGGAGCCCTCGGCTACACCTTC

size: .
V: TRBV5-1
D: .
J: TRBJ1-1
CDR3: CASSLSLTGRNTEAFF
DNA: TGCGCCAGCAGCTTGAGTCTAACAGGCCGGAACACTGAAGCTTTCTTT

size: .
V: TRBV28
D: .
J: TRBJ2-6
CDR3: CASSLEGGDLSGANVLTF
DNA: TGTGCCAGCAGTTTAGAGGGTGGAGACTTATCTGGGGCCAACGTCCTGACTTTC

size: .
V: TRBV5-1
D: .
J: TRBJ2-1
CDR3: CASSLVTPGEQFF
DNA: TGCGCCAGCAGCTTGGTAACCCCAGGTGAGCAGTTCTTC

size: .
V: TRBV7-9
D: .
J: TRBJ1-5
CDR3: CASSLGVGRVNQPQHF
DNA: TGTGCCAGCAGCTTAGGTGTAGGTCGGGTAAATCAGCCCCAGCATTTT

size: few
V: TRBV7-2
D: .
J: TRBJ2-5
CDR3: CASSPMGTTQETQYF
DNA: TGTGCCAGCAGCCCCATGGGGACAACACAAGAGACCCAGTACTTC

size: few
V: TRBV7-2
D: TRBD2
J: TRBJ2-2
CDR3: CASSLGAGVVATGELFF
DNA: TGTGCCAGCAGCTTAGGGGCGGGAGTAGTGGCCACCGGGGAGCTGTTTTTT

size: .
V: TRBV6-5
D: .
J: TRBJ1-4
CDR3: CASSPSATNEKLFF
DNA: TGTGCCAGCAGTCCATCTGCAACTAATGAAAAACTGTTTTTT

size: .
V: TRBV29-1
D: .
J: TRBJ2-7
CDR3: CSVAAGTSYKQYF
DNA: TGCAGCGTTGCCGCCGGGACATCCTACAAGCAGTACTTC

size: .
V: TRBV7-9
D: .
J: TRBJ2-3
CDR3: CASSLGQIHTDTQYF
DNA: TGTGCCAGCAGCTTAGGACAGATCCACACAGATACGCAGTATTTT

size: .
V: TRBV9
D: .
J: TRBJ2-1
CDR3: CASSVGQETYNEQFF
DNA: TGTGCCAGCAGCGTCGGGCAGGAGACATACAATGAGCAGTTCTTC

size: .
V: TRBV27
D: .
J: TRBJ2-2
CDR3: CASSSSAGAVTGELFF
DNA: TGTGCCAGCAGTTCTTCCGCAGGGGCCGTCACCGGGGAGCTGTTTTTT

size: .
V: TRBV29-1
D: TRBD1
J: TRBJ1-4
CDR3: CSVGTGTDPTNEKLFF
DNA: TGCAGCGTTGGTACCGGGACAGATCCAACTAATGAAAAACTGTTTTTT

size: .
V: TRBV18
D: .
J: TRBJ1-2
CDR3: CASSPGGADYGYTF
DNA: TGTGCCAGCTCACCAGGGGGCGCGGACTATGGCTACACCTTC

size: .
V: TRBV28
D: .
J: TRBJ2-1
CDR3: CASSSRTYNEQFF
DNA: TGTGCCAGCAGTTCCCGAACCTACAATGAGCAGTTCTTC

size: .
V: TRBV7-9
D: .
J: TRBJ1-2
CDR3: CASKTAGWEYGYTF
DNA: TGTGCCAGCAAAACGGCAGGTTGGGAGTATGGCTACACCTTC

size: .
V: TRBV7-6
D: TRBD2
J: TRBJ2-1
CDR3: CASSSSVLSGGSNEQFF
DNA: TGTGCCAGCAGCTCCTCCGTCCTTAGCGGGGGGTCCAATGAGCAGTTCTTC

size: .
V: TRBV19
D: .
J: TRBJ1-5
CDR3: CASSSLPPARGGQPQHF
DNA: TGTGCCAGTAGTTCCCTCCCACCCGCCCGGGGGGGCCAGCCCCAGCATTTT

size: medium-sized
V: TRBV5-1
D: TRBD2
J: TRBJ2-7
CDR3: CASRPGGGLASEQYF
DNA: TGCGCCAGCAGACCCGGAGGGGGACTAGCGAGCGAGCAGTACTTC

size: .
V: TRBV13
D: TRBD1
J: TRBJ1-6
CDR3: CASSLRQGQNSPLHF
DNA: TGTGCCAGCAGCCTCCGACAGGGACAAAATTCACCCCTCCACTTT

size: .
V: TRBV18
D: .
J: TRBJ1-3
CDR3: CASSPSLPSGNTIYF
DNA: TGTGCCAGCTCACCATCACTTCCCTCTGGAAACACCATATATTTT

size: .
V: TRBV28
D: .
J: TRBJ2-7
CDR3: CASSLWRQGRREQYF
DNA: TGTGCCAGCAGTTTATGGCGGCAGGGGAGGCGCGAGCAGTACTTC

size: .
V: TRBV7-2
D: TRBD2
J: TRBJ2-7
CDR3: CASSFGWASGRAYEQYF
DNA: TGTGCCAGCAGCTTTGGATGGGCTAGCGGGAGGGCCTACGAGCAGTACTTC

size: .
V: TRBV7-9
D: TRBD1
J: TRBJ2-7
CDR3: CASSLKRFGQVNYEQYF
DNA: TGTGCCAGCAGTCTAAAGAGGTTTGGACAGGTGAACTACGAGCAGTACTTC

size: once
V: TRBV5-1
D: .
J: TRBJ1-2
CDR3: CASRRDRGGYTF
DNA: TGCGCCAGCAGGCGGGACCGCGGTGGCTACACCTTC

size: .
V: TRBV15
D: .
J: TRBJ2-5
CDR3: CATSSPRGSQYF
DNA: TGTGCCACCAGCAGCCCAAGAGGATCCCAGTACTTC

size: .
V: TRBV7-2
D: TRBD2
J: TRBJ2-5
CDR3: CASLLAGAETQYF
DNA: TGTGCCAGCCTACTAGCGGGAGCAGAGACCCAGTACTTC

size: .
V: TRBV4-2
D: TRBD1
J: TRBJ2-7
CDR3: CASSQDRDRVGEQYF
DNA: TGTGCCAGCAGCCAAGATCGGGACAGGGTAGGAGAGCAGTACTTC

size: once
V: TRBV7-2
D: TRBD2
J: TRBJ2-5
CDR3: CASSFQLAGEETQYF
DNA: TGTGCCAGCAGCTTCCAACTAGCGGGAGAAGAGACCCAGTACTTC

size: few
V: TRBV7-2
D: .
J: TRBJ2-1
CDR3: CASSLAGVGEQFF
DNA: TGTGCCAGCAGCTTAGCGGGGGTGGGTGAGCAGTTCTTC

size: .
V: TRBV28
D: .
J: TRBJ2-7
CDR3: CASISGAPYEQYF
DNA: TGTGCCAGCATCTCGGGGGCGCCCTACGAGCAGTACTTC

size: .
V: TRBV18
D: .
J: TRBJ1-3
CDR3: CASSGGTIYF
DNA: TGTGCCAGCTCTGGGGGCACCATATATTTT

size: .
V: TRBV5-4
D: .
J: TRBJ2-1
CDR3: CASSLPGRGNEQFF
DNA: TGTGCCAGCAGCTTGCCGGGAAGGGGTAATGAGCAGTTCTTC

size: .
V: TRBV7-2
D: .
J: TRBJ2-7
CDR3: CASSPSGGYEQYF
DNA: TGTGCCAGCAGCCCCTCTGGCGGATACGAGCAGTACTTC